This T cell receptor beta chain was retrieved from a study of T cell changes during pregnancy in multiple sclerosis. This clone was seen a few times. V dropped 4 bases and J dropped 3; count of bases not matched to a gene: 10. Germline V gene lookup returns CDR1 SGHRS and CDR2 YFSETQ. There are 16 residues in the CDR3. Clones were read by immunoSEQ multiplex PCR, and TCRdb kept only the in-frame ones, dropping some. The sample records around 48,000 clones, about 90% being singletons. The clonotype was recovered from a female donor with multiple sclerosis, enrolled in a pregnancy study. V gene TRBV5-1 combines with J gene TRBJ2-5, with 9 nucleotides matching TRBD2. The sample here was CD4+ T cells from peripheral blood mononuclear cells, taken in the second trimester of pregnancy. The CDR3 DNA sequence: TGCGCCAGCAGCCGGGGGGGAGTAGCGGGAGAAGAGACCCAGTACTTC. Amino acid sequence: CASSRGGVAGEETQYF.